Included here is one T cell receptor beta chain sequence, with context. This entry belongs to a study of blood T cell repertoires in COVID-19. Study-level background: Italy, Spain and the United States were the sources of the convalescent and acute COVID-19 samples. The analysed material was cDNA or gDNA that came from T cells, B-cell-depleted T cells, or PBMCs.

The CDR3 has 13 residues. The germline CDR1 and CDR2 sequences are LGHDT and YNNKEL (reference sequence). Between the trimmed V and J ends, which lost 0 bases and 4 bases, there was a span of 6 bases. One Seattle source followed patients from active infection through their disease course. Per the original data handling: Reference gene primer amplification in the assay estimated nucleated cell counts. Libraries were prepared by immunoSEQ multiplex PCR; TCRdb keeps only in-frame clonotypes and omits some of them. V, J and clone size derive from that table, while D and trimming were established from the DNA sequence. Found here are roughly 440,000 clones, about nine tenths of them singletons; the top ten hold around 12%.

The chain has TRBV3-1 (or the pseudogene TRBV3-2) and TRBJ2-5; no definite D call. This clonotype originated in a woman aged 45-60 years with COVID-19, enrolled during active disease. Sample: peripheral blood. The CDR3 sequence is CASSQDLRETQYF. DNA for the CDR3: TGTGCCAGCAGCCAAGATCTACGAGAGACCCAGTACTTC.